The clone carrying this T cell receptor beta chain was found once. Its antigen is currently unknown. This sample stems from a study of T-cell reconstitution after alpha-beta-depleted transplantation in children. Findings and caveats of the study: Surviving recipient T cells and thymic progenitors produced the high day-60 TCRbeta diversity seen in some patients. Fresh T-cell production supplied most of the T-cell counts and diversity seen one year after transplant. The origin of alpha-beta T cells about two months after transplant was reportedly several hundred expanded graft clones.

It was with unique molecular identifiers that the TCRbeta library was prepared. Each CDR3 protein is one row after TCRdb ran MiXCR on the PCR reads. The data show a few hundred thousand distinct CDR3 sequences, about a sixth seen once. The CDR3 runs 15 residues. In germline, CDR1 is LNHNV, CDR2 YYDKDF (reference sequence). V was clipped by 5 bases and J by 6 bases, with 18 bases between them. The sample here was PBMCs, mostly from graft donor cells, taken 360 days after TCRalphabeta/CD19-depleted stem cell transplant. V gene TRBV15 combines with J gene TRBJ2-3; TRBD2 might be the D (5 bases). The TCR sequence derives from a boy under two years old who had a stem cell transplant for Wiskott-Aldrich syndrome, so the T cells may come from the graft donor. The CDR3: CATSSRSRGLDTQYF. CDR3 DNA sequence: TGTGCCACCAGCTCCCGTTCTCGGGGATTGGATACGCAGTATTTT.